These T cell receptor beta chains were read from a single sample in a study of blood T cells in healthy people across ages. In TCRdb, the 5' RACE reads were re-called with MiXCR into one record per CDR3 protein. The data show roughly 720,000 distinct CDR3 sequences, 50% to 65% seen once. Sequenced: blood. These receptors were collected from a man aged 80 or over in good health. Both conserved end residues are part of each CDR3. The D gene is left open where the match is weak. Only part of the rows carry a size: once, few, many, or a class if the clone is expanded.

j_gene	v_gene	d_gene	abundance	CDR3nt	CDR3aa
TRBJ2-5	TRBV14	.	once	TGTGCCAGCAGCCAAGACGGGCCCCAGTACTTC	CASSQDGPQYF
TRBJ2-1	TRBV7-9	.	few	TGTGCCAGCCCCGATCCCAAGAATGAGCAGTTCTTC	CASPDPKNEQFF
TRBJ2-4	TRBV28	TRBD2	.	TGTGCCAGCAGTTTGTTGGGGCTAGCGGGAGTTGCAGACATTCAGTACTTC	CASSLLGLAGVADIQYF
TRBJ2-3	TRBV6-2/TRBV6-3	TRBD2	.	TGTGCCAGCAGGGGGACTAGGCCCGAACCAGATACGCAGTATTTT	CASRGTRPEPDTQYF
TRBJ2-3	TRBV11-2	.	.	TGTGCCAGCAGCTTAGAGAACGGATACGCGTATTTT	CASSLENGYAYF
TRBJ2-1	TRBV29-1	TRBD2	.	TGCAGCGTTGAGGGAGTAGCGGGAGTGGGTTACTACAATGAGCAGTTCTTC	CSVEGVAGVGYYNEQFF
TRBJ1-4	TRBV12-3/TRBV12-4	TRBD1	.	TGTGTCAGGGGGAGAGAGGGGGCGCAAAGTAATGAAAAACTGTTTTTT	CVRGREGAQSNEKLFF
TRBJ2-5	TRBV2	TRBD2	many	TGTGCCAGCGGTGGGGGGGGACTAGCGGTACAAGAGACCCAGTACTTC	CASGGGGLAVQETQYF
TRBJ2-5	TRBV4-1	.	once	TGCGCCAGCAGCCAAGCGCCACCCAATGAGCAGTACTTC	CASSQAPPNEQYF
TRBJ2-3	TRBV9	.	few	TGTGCCAGCAGCGTAGGTAACCCCGGCACAGATACGCAGTATTTT	CASSVGNPGTDTQYF
TRBJ2-7	TRBV7-9	TRBD1	once	TGTGCCAGCAGCGCCCCACCGGACAGGGTGTACGAGCAGTACTTC	CASSAPPDRVYEQYF
TRBJ2-1	TRBV9	.	.	TGTGCCAGCAGCGTGACGGGTTCCGGCAATGAGCAGTTCTTC	CASSVTGSGNEQFF
TRBJ2-7	TRBV2	TRBD2	.	TGTGCCAGCAGTGGGCACCAGGTTAGCGGGAGTTCCCACGAGCAGTACTTC	CASSGHQVSGSSHEQYF
TRBJ2-5	TRBV29-1	TRBD2	few	TGCAGCGCCCTCGTTTTAGTTCGCGGGAGGGCAGGAGAGACCCAGTACTTC	CSALVLVRGRAGETQYF
TRBJ1-1	TRBV20-1	.	once	TGCAGTGCTAGCGACGGGGTTATGAACACTGAAGCTTTCTTT	CSASDGVMNTEAFF
TRBJ2-7	TRBV2	TRBD2	few	TGTGCCAGCGCGGGACTAGCTGTGAATGAGCAGTACTTC	CASAGLAVNEQYF
TRBJ2-2	TRBV12-3/TRBV12-4	.	.	TGTGCCAGCAGTTTCTGGAGTAGCGGTAACACCGGGGAGCTGTTTTTT	CASSFWSSGNTGELFF
TRBJ2-1	TRBV25-1	TRBD1	.	TGTGCCAGCAGTCCCGGGACAGGGGGCAATGAGCAGTTCTTC	CASSPGTGGNEQFF
TRBJ2-7	TRBV3-1	TRBD2	.	TGTGCCAGCAGCCCGAGCGGGGGGCTCTACGAGCAGTACTTC	CASSPSGGLYEQYF
TRBJ2-1	TRBV6-5	.	few	TGTGCCAGCACCGACCGCAATGAGCAGTTCTTC	CASTDRNEQFF
TRBJ2-4	TRBV5-1	.	.	TGCGCCAGCAGCTTGGCCGATAGGGACAAAAACATTCAGTACTTC	CASSLADRDKNIQYF
TRBJ2-6	TRBV7-2	.	.	TGTGCCAGCAGCTTTGGGGCTACTGGGGCCAACGTCCTGACTTTC	CASSFGATGANVLTF
TRBJ1-5	TRBV21-1	.	once	TGTGCCAGCAGCAAAGATACGACAGCATATCAGCCCCAGCATTTT	CASSKDTTAYQPQHF
TRBJ1-2	TRBV28	TRBD1	.	TGTGCCAGCAGTGTCCCGACAGGGGCCCTGGTGGATGGCTACACCTTC	CASSVPTGALVDGYTF
TRBJ1-1	TRBV7-3	.	.	TGTGCCAGCAGCGAAAGGGGAATTGGCACTGAAGCTTTCTTT	CASSERGIGTEAFF
TRBJ1-1	TRBV29-1	.	.	TGCAGCGTTGTTCGGGGGAGGAACACTGAAGCTTTCTTT	CSVVRGRNTEAFF
TRBJ2-6	TRBV10-3	.	.	TGTGCCATCAGATCAGGGATCTCGGGGGCCAACGTCCTGACTTTC	CAIRSGISGANVLTF
TRBJ1-6	TRBV2	.	.	TGTGCCAGCAGTGAGGACGCGGATTCACCCCTCCACTTT	CASSEDADSPLHF
TRBJ2-7	TRBV30	.	.	TGTGCCGGGAGTGACAGTTACGAGCAGTACTTC	CAGSDSYEQYF
TRBJ2-5	TRBV20-1	.	.	TGCAGTGCTAGAATGGCTAGCGTTGGTGAGACCCAGTACTTC	CSARMASVGETQYF
TRBJ2-7	TRBV3-1	.	.	TGTGCCAGCAGCCAAGATAGGTCGGCCCATACCTACGAGCAGTACTTC	CASSQDRSAHTYEQYF
TRBJ1-6	TRBV7-2	.	few	TGTGCCAGCAGCTTAGTTGGGGGGAATTCACCCCTCCACTTT	CASSLVGGNSPLHF
TRBJ2-1	TRBV5-1	.	.	TGCGCCAGCAGCTTGGAACCCCGAGGTGAGCAGTTCTTC	CASSLEPRGEQFF
TRBJ1-2	TRBV7-3	.	many	TGTGCCAGCAGCCCGGGACATCCTTATGGCTACACCTTC	CASSPGHPYGYTF
TRBJ2-1	TRBV12-3/TRBV12-4	TRBD2	.	TGTGCCAGCAGTTTAGCGGGACTAGCGGGAGCGGGTGAGCAGTTCTTC	CASSLAGLAGAGEQFF
TRBJ2-7	TRBV29-1	TRBD2	many	TGCAGCGTCGTCGGGGGGGCGGGAGGTGAGCAGTACTTC	CSVVGGAGGEQYF
TRBJ2-7	TRBV6-2/TRBV6-3	TRBD1	few	TGTGCCAGCACCCATCCGGGACAGGACCACTACGAGCAGTACTTC	CASTHPGQDHYEQYF
TRBJ2-7	TRBV20-1	.	.	TGCAGTGCTACGATACAGTTAGGCTACGAGCAGTACTTC	CSATIQLGYEQYF
TRBJ2-5	TRBV19	TRBD2	few	TGTGCCAGTAGTATCGGACTAGCGGGAGTTGAGACCCAGTACTTC	CASSIGLAGVETQYF
TRBJ1-2	TRBV6-1	.	.	TGTGCCAGCAGTCCATGGGACACTTCTAACTATGGCTACACCTTC	CASSPWDTSNYGYTF
TRBJ2-7	TRBV30	.	.	TGTGCCTGGAGTATATCCTACGAGCAGTACTTC	CAWSISYEQYF
TRBJ2-1	TRBV29-1	.	few	TGCAGCGTTAGTCACAATGAGCAGTTCTTC	CSVSHNEQFF
TRBJ2-6	TRBV12-3/TRBV12-4	.	.	TGTGCCAGCAGTACCTACCAGGGCCCTGGGGCCAACGTCCTGACTTTC	CASSTYQGPGANVLTF
TRBJ2-7	TRBV7-2	TRBD2	.	TGTGCCAGCAGCTTAGTTCCCCGAGCGGGGGTCTACGAGCAGTACTTC	CASSLVPRAGVYEQYF